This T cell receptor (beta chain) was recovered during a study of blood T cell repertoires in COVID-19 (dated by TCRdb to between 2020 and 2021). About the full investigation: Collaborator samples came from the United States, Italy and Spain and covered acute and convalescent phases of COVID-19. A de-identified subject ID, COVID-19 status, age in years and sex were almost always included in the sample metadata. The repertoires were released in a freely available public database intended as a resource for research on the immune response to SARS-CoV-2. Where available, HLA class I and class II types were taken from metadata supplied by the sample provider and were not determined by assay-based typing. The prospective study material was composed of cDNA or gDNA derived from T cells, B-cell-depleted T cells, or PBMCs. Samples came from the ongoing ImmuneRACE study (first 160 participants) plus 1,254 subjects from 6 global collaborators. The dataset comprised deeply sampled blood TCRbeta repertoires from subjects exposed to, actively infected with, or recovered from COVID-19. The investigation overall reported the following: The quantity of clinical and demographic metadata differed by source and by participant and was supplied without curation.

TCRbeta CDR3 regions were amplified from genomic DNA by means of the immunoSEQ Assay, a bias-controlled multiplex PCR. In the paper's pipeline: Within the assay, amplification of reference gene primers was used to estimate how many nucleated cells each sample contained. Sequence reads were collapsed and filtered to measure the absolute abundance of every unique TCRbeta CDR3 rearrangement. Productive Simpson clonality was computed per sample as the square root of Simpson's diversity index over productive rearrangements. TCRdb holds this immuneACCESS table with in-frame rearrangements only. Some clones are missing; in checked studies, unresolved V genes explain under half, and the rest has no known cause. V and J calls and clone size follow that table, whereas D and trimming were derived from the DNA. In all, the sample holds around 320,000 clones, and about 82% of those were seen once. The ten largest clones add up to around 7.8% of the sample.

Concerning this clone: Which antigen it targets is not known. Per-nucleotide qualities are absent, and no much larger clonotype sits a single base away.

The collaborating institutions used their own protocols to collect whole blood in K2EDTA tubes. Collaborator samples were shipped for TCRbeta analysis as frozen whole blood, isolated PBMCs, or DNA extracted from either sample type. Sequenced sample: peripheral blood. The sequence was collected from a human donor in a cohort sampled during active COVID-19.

Here is the DNA: TGTGCCAGCAGCAAGGGGAGGGATGAAAAACTGTTTTTT. Its coded protein is CASSKGRDEKLFF. The chain couples TRBV21-1 to TRBJ1-4. TRBV21-1 constitutes a pseudogene. The CDR3 covers 13 residues, taking in both the cysteine and the phenylalanine. The CDR3 DNA has 39 bases and is translated from base 1.